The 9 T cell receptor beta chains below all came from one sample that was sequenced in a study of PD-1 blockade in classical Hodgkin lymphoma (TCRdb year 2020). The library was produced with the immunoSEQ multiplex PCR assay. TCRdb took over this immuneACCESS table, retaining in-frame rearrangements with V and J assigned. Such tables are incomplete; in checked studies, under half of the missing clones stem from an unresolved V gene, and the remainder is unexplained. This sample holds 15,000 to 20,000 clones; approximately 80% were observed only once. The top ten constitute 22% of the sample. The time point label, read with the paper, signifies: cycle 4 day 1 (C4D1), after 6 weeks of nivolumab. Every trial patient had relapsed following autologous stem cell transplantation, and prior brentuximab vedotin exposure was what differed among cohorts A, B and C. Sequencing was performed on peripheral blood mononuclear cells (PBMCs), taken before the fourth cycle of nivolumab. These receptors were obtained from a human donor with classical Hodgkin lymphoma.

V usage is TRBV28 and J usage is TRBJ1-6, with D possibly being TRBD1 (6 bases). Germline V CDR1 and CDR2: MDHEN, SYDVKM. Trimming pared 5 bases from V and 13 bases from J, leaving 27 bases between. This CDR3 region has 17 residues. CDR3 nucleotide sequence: TGTGCCAGCAGTCGCCCTTCTCCGGGACACCCATTCTCGCCCCTCCACTTT. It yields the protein CASSRPSPGHPFSPLHF.

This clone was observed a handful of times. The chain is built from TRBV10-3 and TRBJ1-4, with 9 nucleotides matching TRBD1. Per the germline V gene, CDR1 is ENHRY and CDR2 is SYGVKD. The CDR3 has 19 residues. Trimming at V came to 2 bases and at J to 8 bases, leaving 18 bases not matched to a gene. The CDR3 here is CAISEARGTPGTGREKLFF. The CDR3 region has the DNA TGTGCCATCAGTGAGGCTAGGGGTACCCCCGGGACAGGGAGAGAAAAACTGTTTTTT.

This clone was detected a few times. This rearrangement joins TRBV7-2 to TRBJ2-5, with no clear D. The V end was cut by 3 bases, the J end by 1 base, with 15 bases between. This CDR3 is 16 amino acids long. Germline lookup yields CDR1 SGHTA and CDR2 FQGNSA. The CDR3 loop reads CASSFDRFSSQETQYF. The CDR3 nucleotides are TGTGCCAGCAGCTTCGATCGATTCAGTTCCCAAGAGACCCAGTACTTC.

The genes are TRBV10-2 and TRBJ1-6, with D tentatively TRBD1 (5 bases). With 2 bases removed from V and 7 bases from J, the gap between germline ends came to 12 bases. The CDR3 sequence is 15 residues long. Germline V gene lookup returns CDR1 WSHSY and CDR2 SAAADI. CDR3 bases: TGCGCCAGCAGTGAGACTCAGGGTGGGAATTCACCCCTCCACTTT. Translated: CASSETQGGNSPLHF.

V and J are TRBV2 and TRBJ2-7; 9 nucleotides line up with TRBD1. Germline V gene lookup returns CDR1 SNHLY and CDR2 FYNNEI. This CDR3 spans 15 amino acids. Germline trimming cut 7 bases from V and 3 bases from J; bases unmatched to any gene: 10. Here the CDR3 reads CASTRDRAVFYEQYV. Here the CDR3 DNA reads TGTGCCAGCACCCGGGACAGGGCGGTGTTCTACGAGCAGTACGTC.

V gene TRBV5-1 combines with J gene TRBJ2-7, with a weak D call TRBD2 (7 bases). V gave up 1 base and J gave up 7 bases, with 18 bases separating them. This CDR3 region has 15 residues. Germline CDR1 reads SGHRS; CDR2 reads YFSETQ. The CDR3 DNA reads TGCGCCAGCAGCTTGAGTATAGGGGGGGCGCGTGAGCAGTACTTC. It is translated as CASSLSIGGAREQYF.

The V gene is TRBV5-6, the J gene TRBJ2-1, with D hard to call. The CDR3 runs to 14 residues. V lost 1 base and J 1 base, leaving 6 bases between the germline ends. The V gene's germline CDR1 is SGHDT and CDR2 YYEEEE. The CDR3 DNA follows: TGTGCCAGCAGCTTGTGGGTTTCCTACAATGAGCAGTTCTTC. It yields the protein CASSLWVSYNEQFF. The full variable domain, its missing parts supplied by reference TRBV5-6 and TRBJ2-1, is DAGVTQSPTHLIKTRGQQVTLRCSPKSGHDTVSWYQQALGQGPQFIFQYYEEEERQRGNFPDRFSGHQFPNYSSELNVNALLLGDSALYLCASSLWVSYNEQFFGPGTRLTVL.

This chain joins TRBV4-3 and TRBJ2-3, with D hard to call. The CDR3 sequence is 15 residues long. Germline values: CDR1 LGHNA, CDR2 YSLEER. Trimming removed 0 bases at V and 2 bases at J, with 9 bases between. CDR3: CASSQDSAATDTQYF. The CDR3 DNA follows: TGCGCCAGCAGCCAAGACTCAGCCGCCACAGATACGCAGTATTTT.

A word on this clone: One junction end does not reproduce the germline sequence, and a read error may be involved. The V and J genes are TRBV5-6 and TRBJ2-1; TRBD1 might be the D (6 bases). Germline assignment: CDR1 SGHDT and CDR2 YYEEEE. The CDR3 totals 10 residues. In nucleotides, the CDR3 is TGTGCCAGCAGCTACGACCGGGACATCTTC. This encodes CASSYDRDIF.